The next 28 T cell receptor beta chains were all read from a single sample in a study of radiotherapy plus CTLA-4 blockade in lung cancer. Only in-frame clones appear in the TCRdb table, and some are missing; sequencing was by immunoSEQ multiplex PCR. The table lists 70,000 to 100,000 clones, approximately 83% of them singletons, with just over 2% in the top ten. This specimen consisted of peripheral blood, obtained from a patient treated with radiotherapy plus ipilimumab. The source is a human donor with non-small cell lung cancer who had a partial response to radiotherapy plus ipilimumab.

This chain links TRBV6-1 with TRBJ2-1; 7 bases fit TRBD2. Germline V gives CDR1 MNHNS, CDR2 SASEGT. With 7 bases clipped from V and 5 bases from J, the junction kept 11 bases outside the gene matches. The CDR3 runs 15 residues. The CDR3 bases are TGTGCCAGCACCCAGGCAGCGGGACCTAACAATGAGCAGTTCTTC. Translated: CASTQAAGPNNEQFF.

The rearrangement uses TRBV19 and TRBJ1-3; D ambiguous. CDR1 is LNHDA and CDR2 is SQIVND in the germline V gene (reference sequence). The V gene lost 3 bases and the J gene lost 0 bases, with 9 bases spanning the gap. This CDR3 comprises 15 residues. The CDR3 here is CASSILQSSGNTIYF. Here the CDR3 DNA reads TGTGCCAGTAGTATCCTCCAGTCCTCTGGAAACACCATATATTTT.

The chain recombines TRBV5-5 with TRBJ1-2, with D possibly matching TRBD1 (6 bases). The CDR3 spans 14 residues. V lost 1 base, J lost 6 bases, and 13 bases lay in between. The germline V gene has CDR1 SGHKS and CDR2 YYEKEE (reference sequence). The CDR3 here is CASSLWGGDNGYTF. The DNA of the CDR3 is TGTGCCAGCAGCTTGTGGGGGGGCGATAATGGCTACACCTTC.

This clone was picked up a small number of times. The rearrangement links TRBV6-1 to TRBJ1-4; TRBD1 matches 9 bases. The CDR3 totals 16 residues. Per the germline V gene, CDR1 is MNHNS and CDR2 is SASEGT. Trimming took 4 bases from V and 11 from J; bases not matched to a gene: 14. CDR3 in DNA: TGTGCCAGCAGTGCCGGGACAGGGCTGACATATGGGAAACTGTTTTTT. Amino acid sequence: CASSAGTGLTYGKLFF.

This rearrangement joins TRBV6-6 to TRBJ2-7, with 9 nucleotides matching TRBD2. J was trimmed by 3 bases and V by 0 bases; bases with no gene match: 0. The CDR3 spans 14 residues. Germline-derived CDR1 and CDR2 are MNHNY and SVGAGI (reference sequence). CDR3 loop: CASSYSTSGYEQYV. CDR3 bases: TGTGCCAGCAGTTACTCGACTAGCGGCTACGAGCAGTACGTC.

V is TRBV4-3 and J is TRBJ2-3, with D unresolved. The ends were cut back, 0 bases at V and 0 bases at J, with 13 bases in the middle. The CDR3 is 17 residues long. Germline CDR1 LGHNA, CDR2 YSLEER. Written as DNA, the CDR3 is TGCGCCAGCAGCCAAGATTTGGCAGTTGCTAGCACAGATACGCAGTATTTT. Protein: CASSQDLAVASTDTQYF.

The chain uses TRBV5-1 and TRBJ2-4; 9 bases line up with TRBD1. The CDR3 has 15 residues. CDR1 and CDR2 (germline): SGHRS, YFSETQ. J lost 4 bases, V lost 3 bases, and 5 bases had no gene match. Here the CDR3 reads CASSSGTGTKNIQYF. CDR3 coding DNA: TGCGCCAGCAGCTCCGGGACAGGGACGAAAAACATTCAGTACTTC.

The chain has TRBV5-6 and TRBJ1-6, with a weak D call TRBD1 (6 bases). The CDR3 totals 13 residues. The germline CDR1 and CDR2 sequences are SGHDT and YYEEEE. Deletions cut 0 bases from V and 16 bases from J, with 14 bases between. The CDR3 DNA is TGTGCCAGCAGCTTGGGGACAGTCGAACTTCTCCACTTT. Protein sequence: CASSLGTVELLHF.

The chain combines TRBV6-5 with TRBJ1-2; no clear D. From germline, CDR1 is MNHEY and CDR2 SVGAGI. Between the trimmed V and J ends, which lost 1 base and 5 bases, there was a span of 8 bases. CDR3 length: 13 amino acids. CDR3 sequence reads: CASSYYLGYGYTF. CDR3 in DNA: TGTGCCAGCAGTTACTACCTCGGTTATGGCTACACCTTC.

The chain employs TRBV28 and TRBJ1-5; 7 bases match TRBD1. The V segment lost 8 bases and the J segment 12 bases; nucleotides outside the gene matches: 13. The germline gives CDR1 MDHEN, CDR2 SYDVKM. This CDR3 contains 13 residues. The chain's CDR3 is CASRGTALWHQHF. The CDR3 DNA follows: TGTGCCAGCCGAGGGACAGCTCTGTGGCACCAGCATTTT.

The rearrangement joins TRBV5-1 to TRBJ2-1, with D uncertain. The CDR3 is 13 residues long. Trimming shortened V by 4 bases and J by 9 bases, and 14 bases separated the two germline ends. Germline V gene lookup returns CDR1 SGHRS and CDR2 YFSETQ. CDR3 DNA: TGCGCCAGCAGCGCCGCTAGAATCAGTGAGCAGTTCTTC. The encoded protein is CASSAARISEQFF. Complete variable domain (other parts from reference TRBV5-1 and TRBJ2-1): KAGVTQTPRYLIKTRGQQVTLSCSPISGHRSVSWYQQTPGQGLQFLFEYFSETQRNKGNFPGRFSGRQFSNSRSEMNVSTLELGDSALYLCASSAARISEQFFGPGTRLTVL.

The V gene is TRBV28, the J gene TRBJ2-1, with TRBD2 matching 10 bases. Germline CDR1 reads MDHEN; CDR2 reads SYDVKM. V shed 0 bases, J shed 4 bases, and the junction held 3 bases outside the gene matches. CDR3 size: 16 residues. The CDR3 DNA is TGTGCCAGCAGTTTATGGGCTAGCGGGGGTTACAATGAGCAGTTCTTC. Its protein is CASSLWASGGYNEQFF.

The chain's CDR3 is CASSHPADSSSYEQYF. In nucleotides, the CDR3 is TGTGCCAGCTCACATCCGGCGGACAGCAGCTCCTACGAGCAGTACTTC. This chain uses TRBV18 with TRBJ2-5; D may be TRBD1 (6 bases). The tail of the sequence fits TRBJ2-7 better, so the J call may be wrong. The CDR3 has 16 residues. Germline CDR1 is KGHSH and CDR2 is LQKENI.

This chain joins TRBV7-6 and TRBJ2-5; D uncertain. CDR1 and CDR2 (germline): SGHVS, FNYEAQ. This CDR3 is 13 amino acids long. The V and J ends lost 3 bases and 0 bases respectively, with 5 bases between them. The CDR3 is CASSLGHQETQYF. The CDR3, as DNA: TGTGCCAGCAGCTTGGGCCACCAAGAGACCCAGTACTTC.

The rearrangement uses TRBV15 and TRBJ1-1; D gene uncertain. The germline V and J ends were trimmed by 0 bases and 3 bases, with 11 bases remaining between them. This CDR3 has 15 amino acids. Germline-derived CDR1 and CDR2 are LNHNV and YYDKDF (reference sequence). The chain's CDR3 is CATSRDRGRYTEAFF. The CDR3 DNA is TGTGCCACCAGCAGAGATCGGGGTCGGTACACTGAAGCTTTCTTT.

The V gene is TRBV6-5, the J gene TRBJ1-2; D not certain. Germline V gives CDR1 MNHEY, CDR2 SVGAGI. Trimming removed 6 bases at V and 0 bases at J, with 14 bases between. The CDR3 totals 15 residues. CDR3 in amino acids: CASRKTRVTNYGYTF. The CDR3 region has the DNA TGTGCCAGCAGAAAAACACGGGTGACTAACTATGGCTACACCTTC.

The rearrangement joins TRBV5-4 to TRBJ1-2; 12 bases match TRBD1. Trimming took 3 bases from V and 4 from J; bases not matched to a gene: 10. CDR3 length: 17 amino acids. Germline lookup yields CDR1 SGHNT and CDR2 YYREEE (reference sequence). The CDR3 is CASSSPGQGARGYGYTF. Written as DNA, the CDR3 is TGTGCCAGCAGCTCTCCGGGACAGGGGGCGCGCGGCTATGGCTACACCTTC.

The rearrangement joins TRBV27 to TRBJ1-5, with 10 bases aligning to TRBD1. V trimming: 3 bases; J trimming: 4 bases; junction bases outside the gene matches: 3. The CDR3 sequence is 15 residues long. CDR1 and CDR2 (germline): MNHEY, SMNVEV (reference sequence). The CDR3 sequence is CASSLGQGFNQPQHF. The CDR3 nucleotides read TGTGCCAGCAGTTTGGGACAGGGGTTTAATCAGCCCCAGCATTTT.

The chain uses TRBV9 and TRBJ1-2; D not resolved. The germline CDR1 and CDR2 sequences are SGDLS and YYNGEE. The V gene lost 4 bases and the J gene lost 5 bases, with 12 bases spanning the gap. The CDR3 is 13 residues long. In DNA, the CDR3 is TGTGCCAGCAGCCAAATCGGAGGATATGGCTACACCTTC. This codes for CASSQIGGYGYTF.

This clone was observed a single time. The CDR3 spells CASSSRTGANYGYTF. The DNA of the CDR3 is TGTGCCAGCAGCTCTAGGACAGGAGCTAACTATGGCTACACCTTC. V usage is TRBV2 and J usage is TRBJ1-2; TRBD1 agrees at 7 bases. The CDR3 runs to 15 residues. V shed 6 bases, J shed 0 bases, and the junction held 7 bases outside the gene matches. Germline-derived CDR1 and CDR2 are SNHLY and FYNNEI.

The rearrangement joins TRBV13 to TRBJ1-1, with unresolved D. CDR1 and CDR2 (germline): PRHDT, FYEKMQ (reference sequence). The V end lost 3 bases, the J end lost 5 bases, and 4 bases lay between the germline ends. The CDR3 length is 11 residues. The CDR3 sequence is CASSFGTEAFF. The CDR3 bases are TGTGCCAGCAGCTTCGGGACTGAAGCTTTCTTT.

This clone was seen only a few times. This rearrangement joins TRBV20-1 to TRBJ1-4; D is uncertain. In germline, CDR1 is DFQATT, CDR2 SNEGSKA (reference sequence). This CDR3 spans 11 amino acids. Trimming pared 3 bases from V and 8 bases from J, leaving 7 bases between. The CDR3: CSASNQEKLFF. The CDR3 DNA reads TGCAGTGCTAGCAATCAGGAAAAACTGTTTTTT.

This clone is a singleton in its sample. The genes are TRBV7-9 and TRBJ2-1, with 8 bases matching TRBD2. The CDR3 extends over 16 amino acids. The germline CDR1 and CDR2 sequences are SEHNR and FQNEAQ (reference sequence). The junction had 12 bases not matched to a gene; V was cut back by 5 bases and J by 6 bases. DNA of the CDR3: TGTGCCAGCAGCCCCCGGACTGGGCGGGAGGTCAATGAGCAGTTCTTC. It yields the protein CASSPRTGREVNEQFF. The full variable domain, in which reference TRBV7-9 and TRBJ2-1 provide the parts outside the CDR3, is DTGVSQNPRHKITKRGQNVTFRCDPISEHNRLYWYRQTLGQGPEFLTYFQNEAQLEKSRLLSDRFSAERPKGSFSTLEIQRTEQGDSAMYLCASSPRTGREVNEQFFGPGTRLTVL.

This clone has just a few counts. The chain carries TRBV5-4 and TRBJ2-5; 15 bases agree with TRBD2. Germline-derived CDR1 and CDR2 are SGHNT and YYREEE (reference sequence). This CDR3 has 17 amino acids. The junction had 7 bases not matched to a gene; V was cut back by 4 bases and J by 3 bases. CDR3 DNA: TGTGCCAGCAGCCCAGGACTAGCGGGAGGGCCTGAAGAGACCCAGTACTTC. Translation gives CASSPGLAGGPEETQYF.

The chain carries TRBV19 and TRBJ2-1, with 11 positions matching TRBD2. The germline V gene has CDR1 LNHDA and CDR2 SQIVND (reference sequence). V was clipped by 4 bases and J by 5 bases; unmatched bases: 4. This CDR3 is 15 amino acids long. CDR3 loop: CASSTSGRINNEQFF. In DNA form, the CDR3 reads TGTGCCAGTAGTACTAGCGGGAGGATCAACAATGAGCAGTTCTTC.

This clone was detected only once. The genes are TRBV11-3 and TRBJ2-7; D possibly corresponds to TRBD1 (5 bases). Germline CDR1 is SGHNT and CDR2 is YENEEA. This CDR3 region has 14 residues. V lost 2 bases and J 6 bases, leaving 14 bases between the germline ends. CDR3 coding DNA: TGTGCCAGCAGCTTAACGCCCAGGGCGACCGAGCAGTACTTC. It translates to CASSLTPRATEQYF. Looking up the rest from reference TRBV11-3 and TRBJ2-7 gives the full variable domain: EAGVVQSPRYKIIEKKQPVAFWCNPISGHNTLYWYLQNLGQGPELLIRYENEEAVDDSQLPKDRFSAERLKGVDSTLKIQPAELGDSAVYLCASSLTPRATEQYFGPGTRLTVT.

The genes are TRBV6-1 and TRBJ1-1; TRBD1 aligns across 7 bases. V lost 7 bases to trimming and J lost 0 bases; unmatched junction nucleotides: 5. The germline V gene has CDR1 MNHNS and CDR2 SASEGT. This CDR3 is 14 amino acids long. The CDR3 region has the DNA TGTGCCAGCATCCGGGACAGAGTGAACACTGAAGCTTTCTTT. Translating gives CASIRDRVNTEAFF.

The chain joins TRBV30 to TRBJ2-3; 7 nucleotides agree with TRBD2. CDR3 size: 16 residues. In germline, CDR1 is GTSNPN, CDR2 SVGIG (reference sequence). Trimming cost V 3 bases and J 4 bases; bases outside gene matches: 13. CDR3 DNA: TGTGCCTGGAGGGACATCGGAGGGAGGGCCGCAGATACGCAGTATTTT. It translates to CAWRDIGGRAADTQYF.